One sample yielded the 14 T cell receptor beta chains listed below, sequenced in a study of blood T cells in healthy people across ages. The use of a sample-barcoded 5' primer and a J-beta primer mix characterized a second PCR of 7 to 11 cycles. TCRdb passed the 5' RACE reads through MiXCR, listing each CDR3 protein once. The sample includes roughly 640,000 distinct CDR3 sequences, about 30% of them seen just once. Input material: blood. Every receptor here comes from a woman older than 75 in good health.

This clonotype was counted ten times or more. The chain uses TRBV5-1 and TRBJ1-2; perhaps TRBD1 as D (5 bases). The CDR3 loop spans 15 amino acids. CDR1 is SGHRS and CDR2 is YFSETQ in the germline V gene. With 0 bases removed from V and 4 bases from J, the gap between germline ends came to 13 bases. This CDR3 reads CASSLEFTTAYGYTF. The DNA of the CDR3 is TGCGCCAGCAGCTTGGAGTTCACGACAGCCTATGGCTACACCTTC.

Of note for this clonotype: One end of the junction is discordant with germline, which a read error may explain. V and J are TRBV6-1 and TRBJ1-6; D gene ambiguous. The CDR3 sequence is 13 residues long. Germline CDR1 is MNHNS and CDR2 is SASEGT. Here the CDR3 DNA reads TGTGCCGGCAGCCTCGAGAGGACTTCACCCCTCCACTTT. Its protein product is CAGSLERTSPLHF.

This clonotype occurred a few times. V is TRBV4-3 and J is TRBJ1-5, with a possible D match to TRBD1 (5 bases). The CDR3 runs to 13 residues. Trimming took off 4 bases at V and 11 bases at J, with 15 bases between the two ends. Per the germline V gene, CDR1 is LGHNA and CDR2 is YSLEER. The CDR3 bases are TGCGCCAGCAGCCCTACCGGGACGGGGGCCCAGCATTTT. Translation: CASSPTGTGAQHF.

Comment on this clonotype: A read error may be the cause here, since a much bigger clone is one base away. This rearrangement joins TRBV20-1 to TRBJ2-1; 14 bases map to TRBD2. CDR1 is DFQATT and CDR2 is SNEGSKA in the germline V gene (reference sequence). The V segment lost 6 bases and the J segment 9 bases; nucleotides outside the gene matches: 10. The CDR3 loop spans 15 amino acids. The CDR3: CSASTSGGARSEQFF. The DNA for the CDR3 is TGCAGTGCCTCGACTAGCGGGGGGGCAAGGAGTGAGCAGTTCTTC.

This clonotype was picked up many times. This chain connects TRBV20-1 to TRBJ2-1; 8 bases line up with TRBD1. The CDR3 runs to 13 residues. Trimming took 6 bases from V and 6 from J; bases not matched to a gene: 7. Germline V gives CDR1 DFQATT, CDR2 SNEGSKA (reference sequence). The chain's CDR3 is CSATRGLGNEQFF. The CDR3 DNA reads TGCAGTGCGACCAGGGGGCTCGGCAATGAGCAGTTCTTC.

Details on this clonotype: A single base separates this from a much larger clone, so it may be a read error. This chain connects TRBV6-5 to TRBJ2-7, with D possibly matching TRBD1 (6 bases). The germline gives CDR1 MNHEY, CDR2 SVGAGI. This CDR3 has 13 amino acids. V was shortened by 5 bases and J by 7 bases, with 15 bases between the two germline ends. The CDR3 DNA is TGTGCCAGCAGTCACAACCGGGACAATGAGCAGTACTTC. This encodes CASSHNRDNEQYF.

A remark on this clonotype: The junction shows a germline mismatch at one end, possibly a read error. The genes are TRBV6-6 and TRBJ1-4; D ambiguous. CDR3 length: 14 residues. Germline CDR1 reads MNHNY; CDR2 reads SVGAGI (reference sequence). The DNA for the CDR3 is TGTGCCAGCAAAGTACTGGAGCCCAATGAAAAACGGTTTTTT. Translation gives CASKVLEPNEKRFF.

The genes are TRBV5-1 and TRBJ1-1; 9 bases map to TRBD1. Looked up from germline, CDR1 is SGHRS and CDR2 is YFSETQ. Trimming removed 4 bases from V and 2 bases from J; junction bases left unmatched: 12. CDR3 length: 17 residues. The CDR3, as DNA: TGCGCCAGCAGCACCATGGACAGGGGAAGTAGAAACACTGAAGCTTTCTTT. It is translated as CASSTMDRGSRNTEAFF.

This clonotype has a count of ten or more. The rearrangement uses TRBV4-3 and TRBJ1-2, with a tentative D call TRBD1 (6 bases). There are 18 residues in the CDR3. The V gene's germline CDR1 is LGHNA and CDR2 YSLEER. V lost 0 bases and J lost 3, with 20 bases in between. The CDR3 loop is CASSQDLAGKGGYYGYTF. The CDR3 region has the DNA TGCGCCAGCAGCCAAGATCTGGCGGGAAAGGGGGGTTACTATGGCTACACCTTC.

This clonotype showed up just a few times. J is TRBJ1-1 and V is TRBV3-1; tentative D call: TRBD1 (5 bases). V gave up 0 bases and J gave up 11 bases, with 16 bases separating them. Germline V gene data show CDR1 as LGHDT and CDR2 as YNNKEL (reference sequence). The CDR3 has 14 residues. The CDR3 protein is CASSQDGAGSRAFF. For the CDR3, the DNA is TGTGCCAGCAGCCAAGACGGAGCAGGGAGCCGGGCTTTCTTT.

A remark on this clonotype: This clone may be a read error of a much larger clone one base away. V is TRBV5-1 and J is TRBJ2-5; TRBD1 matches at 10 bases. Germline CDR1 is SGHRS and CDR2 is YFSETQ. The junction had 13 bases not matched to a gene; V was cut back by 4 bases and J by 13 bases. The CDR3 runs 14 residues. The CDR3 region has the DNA TGCGCCAGCAGCCCGAGGCGGACAGGGGGATTCACGTACTTC. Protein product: CASSPRRTGGFTYF.

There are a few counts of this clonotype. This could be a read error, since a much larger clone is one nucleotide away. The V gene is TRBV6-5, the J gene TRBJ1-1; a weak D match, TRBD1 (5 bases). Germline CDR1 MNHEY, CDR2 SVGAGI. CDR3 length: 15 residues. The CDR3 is CASNYFQTANTEAFF. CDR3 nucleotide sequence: TGTGCCAGCAATTACTTCCAGACAGCGAACACTGAAGCTTTCTTT.

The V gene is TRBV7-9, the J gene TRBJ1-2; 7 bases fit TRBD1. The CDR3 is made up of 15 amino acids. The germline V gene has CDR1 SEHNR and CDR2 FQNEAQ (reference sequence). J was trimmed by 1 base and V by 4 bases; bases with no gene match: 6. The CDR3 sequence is CASSSRQGGNYGYTF. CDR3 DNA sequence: TGTGCCAGCAGCTCCCGACAGGGAGGTAACTATGGCTACACCTTC.

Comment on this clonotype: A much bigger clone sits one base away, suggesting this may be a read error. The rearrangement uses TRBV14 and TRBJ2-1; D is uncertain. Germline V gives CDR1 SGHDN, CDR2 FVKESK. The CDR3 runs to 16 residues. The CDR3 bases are TGTGCCAGCAGCGCCCAGCTCACGAGCTCCTGCAATGAGCAGTTCTTC. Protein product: CASSAQLTSSCNEQFF.